Listed below are T cell receptor beta chains from one sample, sequenced in a study of Ad26.COV2.S vaccination and SARS-CoV-2 variants. Sequenced by immunoSEQ multiplex PCR; TCRdb stores in-frame clones only, minus some. The top ten hold about 13% of the sample, which has approximately 500,000 clones, around nine tenths seen once. Sequencing used peripheral blood, obtained in a trial of Ad26.COV2.S vaccine versus placebo. The receptor set was obtained from a person between 18 and 59 years old who received the Ad26.COV2.S COVID-19 vaccine or a placebo. Each CDR3 is given with its conserved first and last residue. The order of the fields is V gene, clone size, D gene, J gene, CDR3 protein, CDR3 DNA. The D gene is left open where the match is weak. Only some rows state a clone size, as once, few, many or a class for expanded clones.

>TRBV3-1/TRBV3-2|NA|TRBD2|TRBJ2-1
CASSPGLAGSIEQFF
TGTGCCAGCAGCCCGGGACTAGCGGGATCAATTGAGCAGTTCTTC
>TRBV19|once|NA|TRBJ2-3
CASSMVVTDTQYF
TGTGCCAGTAGTATGGTAGTGACAGATACGCAGTATTTT
>TRBV28|NA|TRBD1|TRBJ1-2
CASSRDRGTYRNYGYTF
TGTGCCAGCAGTCGGGACAGGGGGACCTATCGTAACTATGGCTACACCTTC
>TRBV6-6|NA|NA|TRBJ1-2
CASRHGSGYTF
TGTGCCAGCAGACACGGGAGTGGCTACACCTTC
>TRBV7-9|NA|NA|TRBJ1-4
CASSMASNEKLFF
TGTGCCAGCAGCATGGCTTCTAATGAAAAACTGTTTTTT
>TRBV4-2|NA|NA|TRBJ1-1
CASSQVRAAEAFF
TGTGCCAGCAGCCAGGTCCGGGCCGCTGAAGCTTTCTTT
>TRBV27|NA|NA|TRBJ2-1
CASSLVGGAYNEQFF
TGTGCCAGCAGTTTGGTGGGCGGGGCCTACAATGAGCAGTTCTTC
>TRBV7-2|NA|NA|TRBJ1-6
CASSLRAVGSPLHF
TGTGCCAGCAGCTTACGAGCCGTAGGTTCACCCCTCCACTTT
>TRBV7-3|NA|TRBD2|TRBJ2-3
CASSPSGRADTQYF
TGTGCCAGCAGCCCTAGCGGGAGGGCGGATACGCAGTATTTT
>TRBV19|NA|NA|TRBJ2-3
CASKILMSDTQYF
TGTGCCAGTAAAATCCTTATGTCCGATACGCAGTATTTT
>TRBV28|NA|NA|TRBJ2-3
CASSLGRRESTDTQYF
TGTGCCAGCAGTTTGGGAAGGCGGGAAAGCACAGATACGCAGTATTTT
>TRBV7-9|NA|TRBD2|TRBJ2-2
CASSSSSGRNTGELFF
TGTGCCAGCAGCTCCTCTAGCGGGAGAAATACCGGGGAGCTGTTTTTT
>TRBV28|NA|NA|TRBJ2-4
CATSAAGNIQYF
TGTGCCACCTCAGCCGCGGGGAACATTCAGTACTTC
>TRBV7-2|NA|TRBD1|TRBJ2-7
CASSPTGDPSREQYF
TGTGCCAGCAGCCCGACAGGGGACCCATCTCGGGAGCAGTACTTC
>TRBV25-1|NA|TRBD2|TRBJ2-7
CASTFGREQYF
TGTGCCAGCACCTTCGGGAGGGAGCAGTACTTC
>TRBV28|NA|TRBD1|TRBJ1-5
CASSSLGQGGWQPQHF
TGTGCCAGCAGTTCCCTGGGACAGGGCGGTTGGCAGCCCCAGCATTTT
>TRBV14|NA|TRBD2|TRBJ2-2
CASSSFTGRAGELFF
TGTGCCAGCAGCTCCTTTACCGGGAGGGCCGGGGAGCTGTTTTTT
>TRBV19|NA|NA|TRBJ2-3
CASSNSRGAGDTQYF
TGTGCCAGTAGCAATTCTCGGGGGGCGGGAGATACGCAGTATTTT
>TRBV12-3/TRBV12-4|NA|NA|TRBJ2-3
CASSLRGTDTQYF
TGTGCCAGCAGTTTAAGAGGAACAGATACGCAGTATTTT
>TRBV5-1|NA|NA|TRBJ2-1
CASSLPQGSFNEQFF
TGCGCCAGCAGCTTACCCCAGGGATCGTTCAATGAGCAGTTCTTC